These 27 T cell receptor beta chains share one sample of origin, sequenced in a study of CD8+CD57+ T cells in acquired aplastic anemia. Investigators profiled TCR beta VDJ and CDR3 from genomic DNA template. TCRdb reanalysed the reads using MiXCR and keeps one entry per CDR3 protein. The profile shows some 410,000 distinct CDR3 sequences, 55% to 70% of them singletons. Material for sequencing was sorted CD4+, CD8+, or CD8+CD57+ T cells (not recorded which) from PBMCs. These receptors were collected from a human donor in good health, serving as a control.

This clonotype was found many times. The V gene is TRBV7-6, the J gene TRBJ2-1; 11 bases align to TRBD2. The CDR3 consists of 16 residues. J was trimmed by 6 bases and V by 1 base; bases with no gene match: 5. Germline CDR1 reads SGHVS; CDR2 reads FNYEAQ. CDR3 DNA sequence: TGTGCCAGCAGCTTAGGGTCTAGCGGGGGGTTCAATGAGCAGTTCTTC. Its translation is CASSLGSSGGFNEQFF.

This clonotype was seen a handful of times. V gene TRBV6-5 combines with J gene TRBJ1-5; D is unresolved. The CDR3 loop spans 13 amino acids. Trimming cost V 6 bases and J 6 bases, with 12 bases left between them. CDR1 is MNHEY, CDR2 SVGAGI, per germline. The CDR3 bases are TGTGCCAGCAGCCCCGGCCCGGGTCAGCCCCAGCATTTT. Protein sequence: CASSPGPGQPQHF.

This clonotype was observed many times. This chain joins TRBV9 and TRBJ2-1; D is unclear. The CDR3 extends over 16 amino acids. The V and J ends lost 0 bases and 2 bases respectively, with 12 bases between them. Per germline, CDR1 SGDLS and CDR2 YYNGEE. DNA for the CDR3: TGTGCCAGCAGCGTAGATCTGGGGTGGGCCTACAATGAGCAGTTCTTC. Amino acid sequence: CASSVDLGWAYNEQFF.

A word on this clonotype: The junction differs from germline at one of its ends, possibly a read error. The genes are TRBV7-3 and TRBJ2-5, with a weak D call TRBD1 (6 bases). The CDR3 runs 13 residues. CDR1 and CDR2 from the germline V gene are SGHTA and FQGTGA. CDR3 protein: CASSLRGKETQYF. The CDR3 region has the DNA TGCGCCAGCAGCTTGAGGGGGAAAGAGACCCAGTACTTC.

Comment on this clonotype: One end of the junction does not line up with germline, which may come from a read error. The chain employs TRBV7-2 and TRBJ1-5; D gene unclear. Germline lookup yields CDR1 SGHTA and CDR2 FQGNSA. This CDR3 has 15 amino acids. The CDR3 here is CATSLQQASNQNEHF. In DNA, the CDR3 is TGTGCCACCAGCTTACAGCAGGCTAGCAATCAGAATGAGCATTTT.

J is TRBJ2-5 and V is TRBV9; D is unclear. The V end was cut by 0 bases, the J end by 4 bases, with 7 bases between. CDR1 is SGDLS and CDR2 is YYNGEE in the germline V gene. CDR3 size: 13 residues. The CDR3 nucleotides are TGTGCCAGCAGCGTAGGGGTAGTAGAGACCCAGTACTTC. It specifies CASSVGVVETQYF.

This rearrangement joins TRBV2 to TRBJ2-5; 7 nucleotides agree with TRBD2. Germline lookup yields CDR1 SNHLY and CDR2 FYNNEI. The J segment lost 5 bases and the V segment lost 4 bases, leaving 7 bases of the junction unmatched. CDR3 length: 14 amino acids. The CDR3 loop is CASSAGTSAETQYF. CDR3 in DNA: TGTGCCAGCAGTGCCGGCACTAGCGCCGAGACCCAGTACTTC.

A word on this clonotype: One end of the junction does not line up with germline, which may come from a read error. J is TRBJ1-1 and V is TRBV29-1; D is uncertain. The CDR3 consists of 13 residues. CDR1 SQVTM and CDR2 ANQGSEA come from the germline V gene. As DNA, the CDR3 is TGCAGCGTCCCCCCGGATTCGAACACTGAAGCGTACTTT. Amino acid sequence: CSVPPDSNTEAYF.

The table lists this clonotype with a count of one. V and J are TRBV20-1 and TRBJ2-2; tentative D call: TRBD2 (5 bases). CDR3 length: 12 amino acids. CDR1 and CDR2 (germline): DFQATT, SNEGSKA (reference sequence). The V end was cut by 3 bases, the J end by 15 bases, with 17 bases between. Written as DNA, the CDR3 is TGCAGTGCTAGTAGCATAGCGCCAGATATGTTTTTT. It is translated as CSASSIAPDMFF.

The chain couples TRBV12-5 to TRBJ2-1; 8 bases agree with TRBD2. V gave up 0 bases and J gave up 4 bases; unmatched junction bases: 8. This CDR3 is built from 17 residues. In germline, CDR1 is LGHNT, CDR2 FRNRAP. This CDR3 is CASGLVPGGGLYNEQFF. CDR3 bases: TGTGCTAGTGGTTTGGTACCCGGCGGGGGGCTATACAATGAGCAGTTCTTC.

For this clonotype: The CDR3 does not close with the conserved phenylalanine or tryptophan, likely indicating a read error. The chain combines TRBV15 with TRBJ2-6, with TRBD2 as a possible D gene (6 bases). The CDR3 contains 15 residues. From germline, CDR1 is LNHNV and CDR2 YYDKDF (reference sequence). Trimming took 10 bases from V and 11 from J, leaving 24 bases between them. The CDR3 nucleotides read TGTGCCAGCCGCTTGGAGCCAGGGAGGCCCTACGTCCTGACTTCC. Protein sequence: CASRLEPGRPYVLTS.

A note on this clonotype: A read error may produce the germline difference seen at one junction end. The rearrangement joins TRBV9 to TRBJ2-3, with D unresolved. This CDR3 is built from 14 residues. Germline assignment: CDR1 SGDLS and CDR2 YYNGEE. The CDR3 spells CASSEAGWADTEDF. DNA of the CDR3: TGTGCCAGCAGCGAGGCTGGGTGGGCAGACACTGAAGATTTT.

This chain connects TRBV14 to TRBJ2-3; D gene uncertain. Deletions cut 4 bases from V and 1 base from J, with 18 bases between. The CDR3 length is 17 residues. The germline V gene has CDR1 SGHDN and CDR2 FVKESK. CDR3 region: CASSPRTVLRCTDTQYF. CDR3 sequence (DNA): TGTGCCAGCAGCCCCCGGACGGTGCTGAGGTGCACAGATACGCAGTATTTT.

The chain is built from TRBV2 and TRBJ1-6; 9 bases fit TRBD1. J was trimmed by 1 base and V by 3 bases; bases with no gene match: 7. Germline V lookup: CDR1 SNHLY, CDR2 FYNNEI. This CDR3 has 18 residues. The CDR3 sequence: CASSEGTGSDSYNSPLHF. The CDR3 region has the DNA TGTGCCAGCAGTGAGGGGACAGGGAGTGATTCCTATAATTCACCCCTCCACTTT.

The chain joins TRBV24-1 to TRBJ1-6, with a weak D call TRBD2 (6 bases). The J call may not be correct, given that the DNA end is closer to TRBJ2-3. Germline CDR1 reads KGHDR; CDR2 reads SFDVKD. The CDR3 loop spans 14 amino acids. CDR3 sequence reads: CATSDPGRLHTQYF. The CDR3 nucleotides read TGTGCCACCAGTGATCCGGGGAGGCTTCATACGCAGTATTTT.

The gene calls are TRBV5-1 and TRBJ2-2; 11 nucleotides align to TRBD2. The germline V gene encodes CDR1 SGHRS and CDR2 YFSETQ. Trimming cost V 4 bases and J 3 bases; bases outside gene matches: 8. CDR3 length: 17 amino acids. The DNA of the CDR3 is TGCGCCAGCAGCATTAGCGGGGGGGCTATGGACACCGGGGAGCTGTTTTTT. It yields the protein CASSISGGAMDTGELFF.

Ten or more counts support this clonotype. V usage is TRBV5-4 and J usage is TRBJ1-4; D is unclear. CDR1 and CDR2 from the germline V gene are SGHNT and YYREEE (reference sequence). The CDR3 consists of 16 residues. Deletions cut 5 bases from V and 0 bases from J, with 14 bases between. CDR3 sequence reads: CASRTDILATNEKLFF. CDR3 sequence (DNA): TGTGCCAGCAGAACTGACATCCTTGCAACTAATGAAAAACTGTTTTTT.

This chain connects TRBV5-5 to TRBJ1-1; TRBD1 agrees at 8 bases. The germline gives CDR1 SGHKS, CDR2 YYEKEE (reference sequence). Losses at the gene ends were 5 bases for V and 1 base for J; bases not matched to a gene: 7. The CDR3 spans 15 residues. For the CDR3, the DNA is TGTGCCAGCAGTTTACAGGGGGACGGGAACACTGAAGCTTTCTTT. This encodes CASSLQGDGNTEAFF. The full variable domain, rest sourced from reference TRBV5-5 and TRBJ1-1, is DAGVTQSPTHLIKTRGQQVTLRCSPISGHKSVSWYQQVLGQGPQFIFQYYEKEERGRGNFPDRFSARQFPNYSSELNVNALLLGDSALYLCASSLQGDGNTEAFFGQGTRLTVV.

This clonotype appeared once. V is TRBV12-3 or TRBV12-4 and J is TRBJ2-3, with D unresolved. The V and J ends lost 8 bases and 2 bases respectively, with 8 bases between them. The CDR3 spans 12 residues. DNA of the CDR3: TGTGCCAGCGGCAGATCCACAGATACGCAGTATTTT. The encoded protein is CASGRSTDTQYF.

This clonotype was observed at least ten times. This sequence joins TRBV19 and TRBJ2-1; D could derive from TRBD1 or TRBD2 (5 bases each). The CDR3 spans 15 residues. V lost 3 bases, J lost 4 bases, and 13 bases lay in between. Germline values: CDR1 LNHDA, CDR2 SQIVND (reference sequence). CDR3 loop: CASSITGPGYNEQFF. The CDR3 DNA sequence: TGTGCCAGTAGTATCACGGGACCGGGGTACAATGAGCAGTTCTTC. Drawing the rest from reference TRBV19 and TRBJ2-1, the complete variable domain is DGGITQSPKYLFRKEGQNVTLSCEQNLNHDAMYWYRQDPGQGLRLIYYSQIVNDFQKGDIAEGYSVSREKKESFPLTVTSAQKNPTAFYLCASSITGPGYNEQFFGPGTRLTVL.

Comment on this clonotype: The germline gene is not matched at one end of the junction; a read error may be the cause. V usage is TRBV7-6 and J usage is TRBJ1-6; D gene unclear. The V gene's germline CDR1 is SGHVS and CDR2 FNYEAQ. This CDR3 is built from 15 residues. The CDR3 is CASSQERAGGSPLHF. CDR3 coding DNA: TGCGCCAGCAGCCAAGAAAGGGCTGGAGGATCACCCCTCCACTTT.

The chain is built from TRBV29-1 and TRBJ1-1; D is ambiguous. V was trimmed by 4 bases and J by 7 bases, leaving 10 bases between them. The CDR3 sequence is 11 residues long. The germline V gene has CDR1 SQVTM and CDR2 ANQGSEA. CDR3 bases: TGCAGCGTTGGCTCTACGGTTGAAGCTTTCTTT. Protein: CSVGSTVEAFF. The full variable domain, with the rest looked up from reference TRBV29-1 and TRBJ1-1, is SAVISQKPSRDICQRGTSLTIQCQVDSQVTMMFWYRQQPGQSLTLIATANQGSEATYESGFVIDKFPISRPNLTFSTLTVSNMSPEDSSIYLCSVGSTVEAFFGQGTRLTVV.

This clonotype was observed at least ten times. The chain employs TRBV20-1 and TRBJ2-1; D not certain. The CDR3 is made up of 12 amino acids. V lost 3 bases and J lost 10, with 13 bases in between. CDR1 is DFQATT and CDR2 is SNEGSKA in the germline V gene (reference sequence). The CDR3 nucleotides are TGCAGTGCTAGTAAGGTCGGTATCGAGCAGTTCTTC. This sequence encodes CSASKVGIEQFF.

This clonotype was counted once. The J gene is TRBJ1-1, the V gene TRBV5-1, with D tentatively TRBD1 (5 bases). V was cut by 4 bases and J by 10 bases, with 17 bases left in between. This CDR3 contains 13 residues. Germline V CDR1 and CDR2: SGHRS, YFSETQ. The CDR3 loop reads CASSVMGGERAFF. The CDR3 DNA reads TGCGCCAGCAGCGTGATGGGGGGGGAACGAGCTTTCTTT. The variable domain in full, with the rest retrieved from reference TRBV5-1 and TRBJ1-1, is KAGVTQTPRYLIKTRGQQVTLSCSPISGHRSVSWYQQTPGQGLQFLFEYFSETQRNKGNFPGRFSGRQFSNSRSEMNVSTLELGDSALYLCASSVMGGERAFFGQGTRLTVV.

The rearrangement uses TRBV7-9 and TRBJ2-3; perhaps TRBD2 as D (5 bases). The CDR3 is 15 amino acids. The germline gives CDR1 SEHNR, CDR2 FQNEAQ (reference sequence). V was shortened by 2 bases and J by 3 bases, with 12 bases between the two germline ends. The CDR3 sequence: CASSLRAGRTDTQYF. The CDR3 DNA reads TGTGCCAGCAGCTTACGGGCGGGTAGGACAGATACGCAGTATTTT.

A note on this clonotype: Lacking the conserved final phenylalanine or tryptophan, this CDR3 likely reflects a read error. The chain carries TRBV7-2 and TRBJ2-4, with no clear D. Per the germline V gene, CDR1 is SGHTA and CDR2 is FQGNSA. V lost 6 bases and J lost 11, with 17 bases in between. This CDR3 spans 13 amino acids. CDR3 coding DNA: TGTGCCAGCAGAAGGCAGGTTAGGAACGTTCAGTACCTC. Translation gives CASRRQVRNVQYL.

The sample holds one count of this clonotype. This chain joins TRBV7-9 and TRBJ1-5, with a weak D call TRBD1 (5 bases). Germline V gene lookup returns CDR1 SEHNR and CDR2 FQNEAQ (reference sequence). Trimming removed 5 bases from V and 14 bases from J, with 25 bases in between. The CDR3 covers 15 residues. CDR3 sequence: CASSEHGAVHTTEHF. The CDR3 DNA follows: TGTGCCAGCAGCGAGCACGGGGCAGTTCATACAACCGAGCATTTT.